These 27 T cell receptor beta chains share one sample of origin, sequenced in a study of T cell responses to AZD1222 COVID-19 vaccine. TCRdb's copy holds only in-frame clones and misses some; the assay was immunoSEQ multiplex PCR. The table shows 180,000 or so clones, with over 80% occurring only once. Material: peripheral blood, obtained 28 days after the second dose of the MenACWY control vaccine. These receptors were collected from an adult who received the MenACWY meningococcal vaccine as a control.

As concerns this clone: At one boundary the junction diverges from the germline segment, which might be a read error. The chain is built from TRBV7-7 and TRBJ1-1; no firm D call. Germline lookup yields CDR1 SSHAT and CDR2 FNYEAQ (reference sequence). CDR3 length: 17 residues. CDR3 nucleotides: TGTGCTAGCAGCTTAGCGAGGAGCTGGCTGATGAACACTGAAGCTTTCTTT. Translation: CASSLARSWLMNTEAFF.

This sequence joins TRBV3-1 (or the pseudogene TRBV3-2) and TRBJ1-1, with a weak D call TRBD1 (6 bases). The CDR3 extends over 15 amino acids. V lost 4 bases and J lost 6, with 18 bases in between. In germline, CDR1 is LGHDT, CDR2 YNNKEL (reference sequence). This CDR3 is CASSPLGGGDPEAFF. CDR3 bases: TGTGCCAGCAGCCCCCTAGGGGGGGGTGATCCTGAAGCTTTCTTT.

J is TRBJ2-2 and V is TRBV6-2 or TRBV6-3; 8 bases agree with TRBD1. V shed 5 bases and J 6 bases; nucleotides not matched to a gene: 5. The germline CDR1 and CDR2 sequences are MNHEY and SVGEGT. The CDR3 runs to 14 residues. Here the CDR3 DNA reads TGTGCCAGCAGTCCGGACAGGGTGTCCGGGGAGCTGTTTTTT. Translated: CASSPDRVSGELFF.

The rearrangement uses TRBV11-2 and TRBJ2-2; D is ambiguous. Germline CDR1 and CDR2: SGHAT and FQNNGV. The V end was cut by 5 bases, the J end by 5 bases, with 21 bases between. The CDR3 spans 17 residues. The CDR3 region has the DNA TGTGCCAGCAGCAACCCCGGGTTGTACTCCGCGACCGGGGAGCTGTTTTTT. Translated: CASSNPGLYSATGELFF. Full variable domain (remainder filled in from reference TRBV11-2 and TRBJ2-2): EAGVAQSPRYKIIEKRQSVAFWCNPISGHATLYWYQQILGQGPKLLIQFQNNGVVDDSQLPKDRFSAERLKGVDSTLKIQPAKLEDSAVYLCASSNPGLYSATGELFFGEGSRLTVL.

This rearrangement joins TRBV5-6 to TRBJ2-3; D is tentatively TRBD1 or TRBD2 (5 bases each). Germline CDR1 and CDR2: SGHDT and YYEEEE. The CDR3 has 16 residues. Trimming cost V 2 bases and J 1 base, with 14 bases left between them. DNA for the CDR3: TGTGCCAGCAGCTTTAGCATACGGGGCCGCACAGATACGCAGTATTTT. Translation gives CASSFSIRGRTDTQYF.

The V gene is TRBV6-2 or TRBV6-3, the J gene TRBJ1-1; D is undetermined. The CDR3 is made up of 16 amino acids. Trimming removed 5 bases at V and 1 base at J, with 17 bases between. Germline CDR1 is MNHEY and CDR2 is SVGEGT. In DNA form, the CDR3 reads TGTGCCAGCAGTCTCTTCGGGGTTAGACGGAACACTGAAGCTTTCTTT. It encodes CASSLFGVRRNTEAFF.

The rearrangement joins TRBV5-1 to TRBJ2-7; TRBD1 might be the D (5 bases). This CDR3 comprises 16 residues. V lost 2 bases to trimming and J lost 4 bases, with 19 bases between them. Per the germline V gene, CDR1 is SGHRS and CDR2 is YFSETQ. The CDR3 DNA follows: TGCGCCAGCAGCTTCCCCGCAGGGCCCCCTTTATACGAGCAGTACTTC. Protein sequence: CASSFPAGPPLYEQYF.

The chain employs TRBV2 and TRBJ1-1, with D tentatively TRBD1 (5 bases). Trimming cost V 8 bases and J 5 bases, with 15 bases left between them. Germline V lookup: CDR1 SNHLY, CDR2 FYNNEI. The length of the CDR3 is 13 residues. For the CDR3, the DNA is TGTGCCAGCGTTGGGGGGGGGAGGACTGAAGCTTTCTTT. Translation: CASVGGGRTEAFF.

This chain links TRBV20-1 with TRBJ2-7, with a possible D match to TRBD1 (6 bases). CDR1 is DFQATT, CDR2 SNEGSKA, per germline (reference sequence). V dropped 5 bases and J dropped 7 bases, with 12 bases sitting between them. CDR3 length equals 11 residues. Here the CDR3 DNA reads TGCAGTGCTGGGGGCCGCGCGGAGCAGTACTTC. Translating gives CSAGGRAEQYF.

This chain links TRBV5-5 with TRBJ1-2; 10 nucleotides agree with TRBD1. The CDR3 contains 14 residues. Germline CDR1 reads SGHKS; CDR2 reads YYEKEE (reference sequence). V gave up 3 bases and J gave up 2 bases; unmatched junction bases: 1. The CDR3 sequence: CASSSGQGNYGYTF. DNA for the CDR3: TGTGCCAGCAGCTCGGGACAGGGGAACTATGGCTACACCTTC.

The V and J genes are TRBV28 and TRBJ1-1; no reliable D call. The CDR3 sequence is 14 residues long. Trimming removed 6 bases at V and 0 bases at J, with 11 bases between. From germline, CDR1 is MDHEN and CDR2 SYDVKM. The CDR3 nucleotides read TGTGCCAGCAGACCCCCCGGAATGAACACTGAAGCTTTCTTT. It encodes CASRPPGMNTEAFF.

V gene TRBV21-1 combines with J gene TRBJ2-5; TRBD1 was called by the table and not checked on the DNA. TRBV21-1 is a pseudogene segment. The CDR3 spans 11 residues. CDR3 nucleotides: TGTGCCAGCAGCCCCCAGTGGTCCCAGTACTTC. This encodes CASSPQWSQYF.

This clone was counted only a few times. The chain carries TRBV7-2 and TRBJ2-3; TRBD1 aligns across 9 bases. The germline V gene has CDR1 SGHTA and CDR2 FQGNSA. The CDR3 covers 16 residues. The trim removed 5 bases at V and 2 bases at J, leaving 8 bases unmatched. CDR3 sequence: CASSPGTGIFTDTQYF. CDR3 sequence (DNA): TGTGCCAGCAGCCCCGGGACAGGGATTTTCACAGATACGCAGTATTTT.

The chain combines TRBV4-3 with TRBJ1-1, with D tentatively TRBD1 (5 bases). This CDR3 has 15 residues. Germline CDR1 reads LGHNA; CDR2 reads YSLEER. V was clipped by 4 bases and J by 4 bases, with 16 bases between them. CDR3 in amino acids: CASSPTGGPPTEAFF. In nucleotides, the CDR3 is TGCGCCAGCAGCCCTACGGGGGGTCCCCCCACTGAAGCTTTCTTT.

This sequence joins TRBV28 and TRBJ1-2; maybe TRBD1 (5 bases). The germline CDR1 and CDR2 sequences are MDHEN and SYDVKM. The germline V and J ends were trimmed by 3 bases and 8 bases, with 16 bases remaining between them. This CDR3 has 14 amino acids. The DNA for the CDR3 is TGTGCCAGCAGTTTCCCGGCGGAGGGGAGAGGCTACACCTTC. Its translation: CASSFPAEGRGYTF.

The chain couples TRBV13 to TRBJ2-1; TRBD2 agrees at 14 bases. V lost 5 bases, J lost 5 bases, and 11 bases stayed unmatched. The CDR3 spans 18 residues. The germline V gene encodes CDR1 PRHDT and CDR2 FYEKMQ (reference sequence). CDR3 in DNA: TGTGCCAGCAGCCCCCGACTAGCGGGGGGGCCTTCTGACAATGAGCAGTTCTTC. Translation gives CASSPRLAGGPSDNEQFF.

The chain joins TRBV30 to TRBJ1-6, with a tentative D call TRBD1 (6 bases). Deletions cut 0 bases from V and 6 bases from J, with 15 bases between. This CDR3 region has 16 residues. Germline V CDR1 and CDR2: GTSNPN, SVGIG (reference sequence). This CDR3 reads CAWSVSGASSNSPLHF. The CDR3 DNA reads TGTGCCTGGAGTGTATCGGGGGCTTCGAGTAATTCACCCCTCCACTTT.

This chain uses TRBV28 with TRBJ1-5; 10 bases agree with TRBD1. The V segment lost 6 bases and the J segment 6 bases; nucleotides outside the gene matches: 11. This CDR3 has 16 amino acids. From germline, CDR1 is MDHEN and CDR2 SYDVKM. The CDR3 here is CASSPTGTGVAQPQHF. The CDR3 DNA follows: TGTGCCAGCAGCCCCACCGGGACAGGGGTAGCTCAGCCCCAGCATTTT.

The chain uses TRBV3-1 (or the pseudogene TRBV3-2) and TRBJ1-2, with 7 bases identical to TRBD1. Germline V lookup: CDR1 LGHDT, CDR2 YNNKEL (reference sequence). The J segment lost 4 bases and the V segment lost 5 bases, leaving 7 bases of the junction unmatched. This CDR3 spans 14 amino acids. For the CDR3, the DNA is TGTGCCAGCAGCTATAGTACAGGGGCCTATGGCTACACCTTC. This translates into CASSYSTGAYGYTF.

The chain's CDR3 is CAINSGSDTEAFF. The DNA of the CDR3 is TGTGCCATCAATTCTGGGAGTGACACTGAAGCTTTCTTT. The chain couples TRBV10-3 to TRBJ1-1; D uncertain. This CDR3 region has 13 residues. Trimming removed 7 bases from V and 3 bases from J, with 12 bases in between. Germline V gene sequence: CDR1 ENHRY, CDR2 SYGVKD.

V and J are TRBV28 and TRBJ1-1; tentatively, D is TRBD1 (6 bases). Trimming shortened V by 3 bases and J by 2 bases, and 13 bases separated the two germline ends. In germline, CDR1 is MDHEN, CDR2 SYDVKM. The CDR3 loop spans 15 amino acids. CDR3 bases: TGTGCCAGCAGTTTTTTAACGGGGGCCAACACTGAAGCTTTCTTT. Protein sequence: CASSFLTGANTEAFF.

The CDR3 sequence is CASSITRTNEQYF. The CDR3, as DNA: TGTGCCAGTAGTATTACACGGACCAACGAGCAGTACTTC. V usage is TRBV19 and J usage is TRBJ2-7; no definite D call. This CDR3 spans 13 amino acids. Germline CDR1 is LNHDA and CDR2 is SQIVND (reference sequence). With 3 bases removed from V and 5 bases from J, the gap between germline ends came to 11 bases. The full variable domain, rest sourced from reference TRBV19 and TRBJ2-7, is DGGITQSPKYLFRKEGQNVTLSCEQNLNHDAMYWYRQDPGQGLRLIYYSQIVNDFQKGDIAEGYSVSREKKESFPLTVTSAQKNPTAFYLCASSITRTNEQYFGPGTRLTVT.

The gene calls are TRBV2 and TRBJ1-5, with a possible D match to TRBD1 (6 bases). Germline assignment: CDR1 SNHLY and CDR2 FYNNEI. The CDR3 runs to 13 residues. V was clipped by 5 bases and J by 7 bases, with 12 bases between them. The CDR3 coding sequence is TGTGCCAGCAGTCACAGGGATGGGCAGCCCCAGCATTTT. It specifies CASSHRDGQPQHF.

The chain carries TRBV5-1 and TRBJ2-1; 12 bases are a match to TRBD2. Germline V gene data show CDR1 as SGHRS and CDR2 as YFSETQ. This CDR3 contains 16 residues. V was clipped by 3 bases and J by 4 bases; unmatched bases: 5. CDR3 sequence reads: CASSSFGTSGYNEQFF. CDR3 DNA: TGCGCCAGCAGCTCGTTCGGGACTAGCGGGTACAATGAGCAGTTCTTC.

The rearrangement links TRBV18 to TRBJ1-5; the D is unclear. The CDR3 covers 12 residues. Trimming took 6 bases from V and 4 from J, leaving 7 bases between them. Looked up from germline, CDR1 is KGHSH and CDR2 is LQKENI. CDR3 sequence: CASSGSNQPQHF. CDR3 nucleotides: TGTGCCAGCTCGGGGAGTAATCAGCCCCAGCATTTT.

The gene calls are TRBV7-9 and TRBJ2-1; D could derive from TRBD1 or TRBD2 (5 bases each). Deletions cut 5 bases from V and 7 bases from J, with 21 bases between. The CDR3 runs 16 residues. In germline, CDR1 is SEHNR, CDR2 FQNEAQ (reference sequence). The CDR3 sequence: CASSTVEGRRRNEQFF. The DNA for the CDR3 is TGTGCCAGCAGCACCGTTGAGGGGCGCCGACGGAATGAGCAGTTCTTC.

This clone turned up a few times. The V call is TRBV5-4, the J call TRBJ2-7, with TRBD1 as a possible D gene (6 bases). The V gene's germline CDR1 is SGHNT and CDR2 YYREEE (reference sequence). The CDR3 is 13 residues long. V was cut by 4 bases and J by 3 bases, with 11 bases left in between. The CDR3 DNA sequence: TGTGCCAGCAGCCATCAGGGGAGCTACGAGCAGTACTTC. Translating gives CASSHQGSYEQYF.